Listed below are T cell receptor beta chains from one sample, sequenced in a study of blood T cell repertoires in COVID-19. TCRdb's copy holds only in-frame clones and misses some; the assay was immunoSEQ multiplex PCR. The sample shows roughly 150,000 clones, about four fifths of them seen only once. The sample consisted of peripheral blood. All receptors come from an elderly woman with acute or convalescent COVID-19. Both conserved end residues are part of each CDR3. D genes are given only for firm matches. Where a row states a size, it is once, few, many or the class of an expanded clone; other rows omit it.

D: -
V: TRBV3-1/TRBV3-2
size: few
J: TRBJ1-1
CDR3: CASRQGLNGNTEAFF
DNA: TGTGCCAGCAGACAGGGATTAAACGGGAACACTGAAGCTTTCTTT

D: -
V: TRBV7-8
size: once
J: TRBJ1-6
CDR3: CASSLAGGAGIGSPLHF
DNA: TGTGCCAGCAGCTTAGCGGGGGGGGCAGGAATTGGATCACCCCTCCACTTT

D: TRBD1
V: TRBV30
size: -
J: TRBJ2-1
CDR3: CAWGPGTGGNEQFF
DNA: TGTGCCTGGGGGCCCGGGACAGGGGGCAATGAGCAGTTCTTC

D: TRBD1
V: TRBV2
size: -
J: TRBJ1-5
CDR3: CASRQGINQPQHF
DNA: TGTGCCAGCAGACAGGGGATCAATCAGCCCCAGCATTTT

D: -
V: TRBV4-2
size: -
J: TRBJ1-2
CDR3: CASSQGGGVGYGYTF
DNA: TGTGCCAGCAGCCAAGGGGGCGGCGTCGGCTATGGCTACACCTTC

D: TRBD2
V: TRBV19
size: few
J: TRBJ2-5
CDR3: CASSGGVIETQYF
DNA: TGTGCCTCTAGCGGGGGGGTCATAGAGACCCAGTACTTC

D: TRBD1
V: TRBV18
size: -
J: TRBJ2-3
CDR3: CASSPGTVTDTQYF
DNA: TGTGCCAGCTCACCAGGGACAGTCACAGATACGCAGTATTTT

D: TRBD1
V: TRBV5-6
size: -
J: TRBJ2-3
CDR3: CASYSTGDTDTQYF
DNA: TGTGCCAGCTACTCGACAGGGGACACAGATACGCAGTATTTT

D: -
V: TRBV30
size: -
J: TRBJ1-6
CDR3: CASVGTSTNSPLHF
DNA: TGTGCCTCGGTCGGGACTTCCACCAATTCACCCCTCCACTTT

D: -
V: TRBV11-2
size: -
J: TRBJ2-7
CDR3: CASSLSTTGEQYF
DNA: TGTGCCAGCAGCCTTTCGACGACGGGTGAGCAGTACTTC

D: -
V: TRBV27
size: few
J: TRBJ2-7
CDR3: CASSFRDNYYEQYF
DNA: TGTGCCAGCAGTTTCCGGGATAACTACTACGAGCAGTACTTC

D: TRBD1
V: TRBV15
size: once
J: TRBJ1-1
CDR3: CATSRRRQGGKTEAFF
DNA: TGTGCCACCAGCAGGCGACGACAGGGGGGGAAAACTGAAGCTTTCTTT

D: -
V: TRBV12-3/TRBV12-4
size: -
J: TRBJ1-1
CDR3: CASSLRQNTEAFF
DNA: TGTGCCAGCAGTTTACGACAGAACACTGAAGCTTTCTTT

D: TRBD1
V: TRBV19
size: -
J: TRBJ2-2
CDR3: CASSIGQGAVGELFF
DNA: TGTGCCAGTAGTATAGGACAGGGGGCGGTCGGGGAGCTGTTTTTT

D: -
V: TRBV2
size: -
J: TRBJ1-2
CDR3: CASSEARGYGYTF
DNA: TGTGCCAGCAGTGAAGCCCGGGGCTATGGCTACACCTTC

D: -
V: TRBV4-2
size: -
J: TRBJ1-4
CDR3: CASSRRAGSGLEKLFF
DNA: TGTGCCAGCAGCCGTAGGGCGGGGTCGGGGTTAGAAAAACTGTTTTTT

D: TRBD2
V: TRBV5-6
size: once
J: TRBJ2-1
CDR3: CASSLVLAGGTFNEQFF
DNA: TGTGCCAGCAGCTTGGTCCTAGCGGGGGGAACATTCAATGAGCAGTTCTTC

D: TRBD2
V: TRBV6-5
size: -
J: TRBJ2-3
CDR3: CASSYSGLAGADTQYF
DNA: TGTGCCAGCAGTTACTCGGGCCTAGCGGGAGCAGATACGCAGTATTTT

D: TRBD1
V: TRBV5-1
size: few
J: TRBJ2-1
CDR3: CASSVNRGLYNEQFF
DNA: TGCGCCAGCAGCGTCAACAGGGGGCTCTACAATGAGCAGTTCTTC

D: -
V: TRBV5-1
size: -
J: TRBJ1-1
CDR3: CASSSQENTEAFF
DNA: TGCGCCAGCAGCTCACAGGAGAACACTGAAGCTTTCTTT

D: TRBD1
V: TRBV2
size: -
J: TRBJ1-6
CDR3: CASTKQGVNSPLHF
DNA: TGTGCCAGCACTAAACAGGGGGTTAATTCACCCCTCCACTTT

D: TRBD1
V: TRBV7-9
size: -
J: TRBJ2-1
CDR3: CASSSYQGAKNEQFF
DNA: TGTGCCAGCAGCAGTTACCAGGGGGCGAAGAATGAGCAGTTCTTC

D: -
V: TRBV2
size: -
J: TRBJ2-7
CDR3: CASSEGQGSWYEQYF
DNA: TGTGCCAGCAGTGAAGGGCAGGGCAGCTGGTACGAGCAGTACTTC

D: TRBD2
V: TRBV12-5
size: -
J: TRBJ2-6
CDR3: CASGLPGGGYSGANVLTF
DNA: TGTGCTAGTGGTCTCCCCGGGGGGGGGTACTCTGGGGCCAACGTCCTGACTTTC

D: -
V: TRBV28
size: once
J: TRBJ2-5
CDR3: CASSFSAGETQYF
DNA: TGTGCCAGCAGTTTCTCAGCGGGAGAGACCCAGTACTTC

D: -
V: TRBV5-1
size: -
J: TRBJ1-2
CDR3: CASSLAHYGYTF
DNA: TGCGCCAGCAGCTTGGCTCACTATGGCTACACCTTC

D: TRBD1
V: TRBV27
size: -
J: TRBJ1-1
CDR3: CASRGEGAGTEAFF
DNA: TGTGCCAGCAGGGGCGAGGGGGCCGGCACTGAAGCTTTCTTT

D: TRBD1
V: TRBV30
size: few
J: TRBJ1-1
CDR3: CAWSGRGRGYTEAFF
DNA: TGTGCCTGGAGTGGCAGGGGGCGAGGGTACACTGAAGCTTTCTTT

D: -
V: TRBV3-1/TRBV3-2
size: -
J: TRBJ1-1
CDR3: CASSQGTHTEAFF
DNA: TGTGCCAGCAGCCAGGGGACACACACTGAAGCTTTCTTT

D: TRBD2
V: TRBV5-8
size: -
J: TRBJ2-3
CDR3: CASSSERGKTSGRATDTQYF
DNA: TGTGCCAGCAGCTCCGAAAGGGGGAAGACTAGCGGGAGGGCCACAGATACGCAGTATTTT

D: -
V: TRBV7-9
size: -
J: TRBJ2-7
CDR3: CASSSKRSSYEQYF
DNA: TGTGCCAGCAGCTCTAAGAGGAGCTCCTACGAGCAGTACTTC

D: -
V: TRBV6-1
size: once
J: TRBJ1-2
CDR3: CASSESWGNYGYTF
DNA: TGTGCCAGCAGTGAATCTTGGGGCAACTATGGCTACACCTTC

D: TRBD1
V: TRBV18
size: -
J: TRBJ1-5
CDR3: CASSQTGTGVNQPQHF
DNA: TGTGCCAGCTCACAAACCGGGACAGGGGTGAATCAGCCCCAGCATTTT

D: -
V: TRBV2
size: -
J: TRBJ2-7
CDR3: CASSERSAGSYEQYF
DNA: TGTGCCAGCAGTGAACGCTCGGCGGGGTCCTACGAGCAGTACTTC

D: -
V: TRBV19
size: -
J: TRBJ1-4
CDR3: CASKITGGEEKLFF
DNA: TGTGCCAGTAAGATAACAGGCGGGGAAGAAAAACTGTTTTTT

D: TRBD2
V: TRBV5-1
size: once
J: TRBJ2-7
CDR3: CASSPPGLAAGGEQYF
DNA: TGCGCCAGCAGCCCGCCCGGACTAGCCGCAGGAGGGGAGCAGTACTTC

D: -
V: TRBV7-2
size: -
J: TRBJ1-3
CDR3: CASSLSPGSGNTIYF
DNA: TGTGCCAGCAGCTTAAGTCCGGGTTCTGGAAACACCATATATTTT

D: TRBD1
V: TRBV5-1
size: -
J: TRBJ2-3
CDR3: CASSGGQGAGDTQYF
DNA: TGCGCCAGCAGCGGGGGACAGGGGGCCGGAGATACGCAGTATTTT

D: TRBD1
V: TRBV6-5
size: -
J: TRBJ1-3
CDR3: CASRRDRDGNTIYF
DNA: TGTGCCAGCAGACGTGACAGGGACGGAAACACCATATATTTT

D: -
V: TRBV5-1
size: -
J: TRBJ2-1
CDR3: CASSLDRYNEQFF
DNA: TGCGCCAGCAGCTTGGACAGATACAATGAGCAGTTCTTC

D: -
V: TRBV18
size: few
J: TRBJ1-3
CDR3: CASSTGSGNTIYF
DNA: TGTGCCAGCTCAACAGGTTCTGGAAACACCATATATTTT

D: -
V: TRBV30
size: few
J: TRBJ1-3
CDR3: CAWTVSGNTIYF
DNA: TGTGCCTGGACAGTCTCTGGAAACACCATATATTTT

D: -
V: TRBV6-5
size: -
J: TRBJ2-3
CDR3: CASSYLASSSTDTQYF
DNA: TGTGCCAGCAGTTACTTGGCCTCTAGCAGCACAGATACGCAGTATTTT

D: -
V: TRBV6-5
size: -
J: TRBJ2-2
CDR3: CASRPDRGNTGELFF
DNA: TGTGCCAGCAGGCCGGATCGGGGAAACACCGGGGAGCTGTTTTTT

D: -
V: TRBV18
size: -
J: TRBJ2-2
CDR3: CASSLDSRTGELFF
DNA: TGTGCCAGCTCACTAGACAGTCGAACCGGGGAGCTGTTTTTT

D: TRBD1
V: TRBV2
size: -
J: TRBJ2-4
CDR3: CASRDRLAKNIQYF
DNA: TGTGCCAGCAGGGACAGGCTAGCCAAAAACATTCAGTACTTC

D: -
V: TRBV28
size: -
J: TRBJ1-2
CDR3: CASRQGTGYTF
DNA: TGTGCCAGCAGGCAGGGTACTGGCTACACCTTC

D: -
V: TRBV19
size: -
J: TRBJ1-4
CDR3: CASSSGQAWVNEKLFF
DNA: TGTGCCAGTAGTTCCGGACAAGCCTGGGTTAATGAAAAACTGTTTTTT

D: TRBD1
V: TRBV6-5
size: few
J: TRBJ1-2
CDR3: CASSRDSGPYGYTF
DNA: TGTGCCAGCAGCCGGGACAGCGGCCCCTATGGCTACACCTTC

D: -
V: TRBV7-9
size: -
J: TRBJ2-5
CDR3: CASSSTGIETQYF
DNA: TGTGCCAGCAGCTCAACAGGGATCGAGACCCAGTACTTC

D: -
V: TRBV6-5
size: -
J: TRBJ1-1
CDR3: CASSYSGEAFF
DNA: TGTGCCAGCAGCTACTCCGGTGAAGCTTTCTTT

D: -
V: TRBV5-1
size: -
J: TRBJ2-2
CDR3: CASSTYTGELFF
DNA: TGCGCCAGCAGCACTTACACCGGGGAGCTGTTTTTT

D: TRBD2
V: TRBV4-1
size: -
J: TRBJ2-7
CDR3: CASSPLRRGGASEQYF
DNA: TGCGCCAGCAGCCCCCTGAGACGCGGGGGGGCCAGCGAGCAGTACTTC

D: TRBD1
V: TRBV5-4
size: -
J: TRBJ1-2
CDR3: CASSMQDRLLGGYTF
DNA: TGTGCCAGCAGTATGCAGGACAGGCTCCTGGGGGGCTACACCTTC

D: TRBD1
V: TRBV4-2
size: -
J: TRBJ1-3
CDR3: CASSRGTGLFGNTIYF
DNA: TGTGCCAGCAGCCGGGGGACAGGACTATTTGGAAACACCATATATTTT